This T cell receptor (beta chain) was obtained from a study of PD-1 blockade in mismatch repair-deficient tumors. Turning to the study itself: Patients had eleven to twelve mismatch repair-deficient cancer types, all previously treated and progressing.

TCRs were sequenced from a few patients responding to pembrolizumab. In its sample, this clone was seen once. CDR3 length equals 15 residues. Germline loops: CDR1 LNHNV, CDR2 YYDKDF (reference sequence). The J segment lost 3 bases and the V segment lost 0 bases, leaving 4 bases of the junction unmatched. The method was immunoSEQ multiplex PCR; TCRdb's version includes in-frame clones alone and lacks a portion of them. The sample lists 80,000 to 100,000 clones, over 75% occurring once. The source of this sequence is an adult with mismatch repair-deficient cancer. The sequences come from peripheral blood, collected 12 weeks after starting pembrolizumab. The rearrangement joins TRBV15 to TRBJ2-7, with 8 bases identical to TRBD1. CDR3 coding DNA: TGTGCCACCAGCAGAGAGGCAGGGGGCAGCTACGAGCAGTACTTC. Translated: CATSREAGGSYEQYF. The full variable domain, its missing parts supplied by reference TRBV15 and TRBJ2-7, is DAMVIQNPRYQVTQFGKPVTLSCSQTLNHNVMYWYQQKSSQAPKLLFHYYDKDFNNEADTPDNFQSRRPNTSFCFLDIRSPGLGDTAMYLCATSREAGGSYEQYFGPGTRLTVT.